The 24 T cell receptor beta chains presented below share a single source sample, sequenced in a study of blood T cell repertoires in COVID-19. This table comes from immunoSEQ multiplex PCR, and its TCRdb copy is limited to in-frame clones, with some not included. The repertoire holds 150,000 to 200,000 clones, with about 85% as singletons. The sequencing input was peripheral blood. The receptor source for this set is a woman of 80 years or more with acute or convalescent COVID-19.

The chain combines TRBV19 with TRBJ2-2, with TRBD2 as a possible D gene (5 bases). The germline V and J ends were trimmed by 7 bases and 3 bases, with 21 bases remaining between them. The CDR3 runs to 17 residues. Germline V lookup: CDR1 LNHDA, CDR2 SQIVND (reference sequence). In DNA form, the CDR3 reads TGTGCCAGTACCTCCACGGTAGCGAGAGGGCACACCGGGGAGCTGTTTTTT. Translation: CASTSTVARGHTGELFF.

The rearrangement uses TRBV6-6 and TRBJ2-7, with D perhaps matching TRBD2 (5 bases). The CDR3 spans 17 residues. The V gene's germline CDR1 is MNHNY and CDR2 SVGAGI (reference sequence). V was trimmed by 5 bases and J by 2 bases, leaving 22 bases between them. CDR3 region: CASSPPFGSGETYEQYF. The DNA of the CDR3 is TGTGCCAGCAGTCCCCCCTTCGGCAGCGGTGAGACCTACGAGCAGTACTTC.

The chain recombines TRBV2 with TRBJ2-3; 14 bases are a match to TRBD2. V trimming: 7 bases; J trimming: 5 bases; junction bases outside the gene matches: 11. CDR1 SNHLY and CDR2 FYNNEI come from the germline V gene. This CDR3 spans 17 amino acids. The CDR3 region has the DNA TGTGCCAGCAAACGGACTAGCGGGAGGTTCTCCGGAGATACGCAGTATTTT. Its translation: CASKRTSGRFSGDTQYF.

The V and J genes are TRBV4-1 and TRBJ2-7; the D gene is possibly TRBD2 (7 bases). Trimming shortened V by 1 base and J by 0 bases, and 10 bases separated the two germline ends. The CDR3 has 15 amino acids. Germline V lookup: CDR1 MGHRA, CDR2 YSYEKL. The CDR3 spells CASSQGGGRSYEQYF. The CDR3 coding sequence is TGCGCCAGCAGCCAAGGCGGGGGCCGCTCCTACGAGCAGTACTTC.

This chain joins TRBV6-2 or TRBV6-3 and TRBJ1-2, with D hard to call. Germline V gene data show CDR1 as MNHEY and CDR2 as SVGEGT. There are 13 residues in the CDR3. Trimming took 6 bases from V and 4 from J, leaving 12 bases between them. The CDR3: CASRPHGSYGYTF. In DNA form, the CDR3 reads TGTGCCAGCAGGCCTCACGGGTCCTATGGCTACACCTTC.

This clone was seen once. The CDR3 DNA sequence: TGTGCCAGCAGCCCGGACAGGAGCTATGGCTACACCTTC. Translating gives CASSPDRSYGYTF. This chain uses TRBV12-3 or TRBV12-4 with TRBJ1-2, with 7 bases identical to TRBD1. This CDR3 is 13 amino acids long. Trimming cost V 6 bases and J 4 bases; bases outside gene matches: 5.

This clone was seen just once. In DNA form, the CDR3 reads TGTGCCAGCAGCGCCCTAAGTGCGGCCGGGGAGCTGTTTTTT. The encoded protein is CASSALSAAGELFF. V gene TRBV9 combines with J gene TRBJ2-2; D ambiguous. Germline assignment: CDR1 SGDLS and CDR2 YYNGEE. The CDR3 covers 14 residues. V dropped 3 bases and J dropped 6 bases, with 12 bases sitting between them. Full variable domain (outside the CDR3, taken from reference TRBV9 and TRBJ2-2): DSGVTQTPKHLITATGQRVTLRCSPRSGDLSVYWYQQSLDQGLQFLIQYYNGEERAKGNILERFSAQQFPDLHSELNLSSLELGDSALYFCASSALSAAGELFFGEGSRLTVL.

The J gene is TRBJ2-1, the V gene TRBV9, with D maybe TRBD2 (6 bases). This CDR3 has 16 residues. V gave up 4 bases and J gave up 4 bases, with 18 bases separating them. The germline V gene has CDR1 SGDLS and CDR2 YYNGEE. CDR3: CASSLLGTPGYNEQFF. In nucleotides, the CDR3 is TGTGCCAGCAGCCTACTAGGGACTCCTGGTTACAATGAGCAGTTCTTC.

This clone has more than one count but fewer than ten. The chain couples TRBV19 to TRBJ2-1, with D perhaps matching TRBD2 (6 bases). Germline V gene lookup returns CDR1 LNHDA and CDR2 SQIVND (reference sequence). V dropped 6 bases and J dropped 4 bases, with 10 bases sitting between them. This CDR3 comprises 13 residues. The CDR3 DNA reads TGTGCCAGTAGCGCGACTAGATACAATGAGCAGTTCTTC. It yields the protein CASSATRYNEQFF.

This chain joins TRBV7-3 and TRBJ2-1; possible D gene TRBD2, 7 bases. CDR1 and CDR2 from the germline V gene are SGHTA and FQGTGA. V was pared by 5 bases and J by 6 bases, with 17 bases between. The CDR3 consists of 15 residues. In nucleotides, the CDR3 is TGTGCCAGCAGCCCCATGGGAGGGGGACGCAATGAGCAGTTCTTC. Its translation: CASSPMGGGRNEQFF. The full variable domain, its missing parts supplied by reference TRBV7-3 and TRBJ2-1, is GAGVSQTPSNKVTEKGKYVELRCDPISGHTALYWYRQSLGQGPEFLIYFQGTGAADDSGLPNDRFFAVRPEGSVSTLKIQRTERGDSAVYLCASSPMGGGRNEQFFGPGTRLTVL.

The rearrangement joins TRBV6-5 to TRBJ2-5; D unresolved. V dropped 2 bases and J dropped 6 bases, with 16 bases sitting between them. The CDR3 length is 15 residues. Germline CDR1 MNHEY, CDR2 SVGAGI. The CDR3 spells CASSYTGSSEKTQYF. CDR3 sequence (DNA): TGTGCCAGCAGTTACACCGGGTCCTCTGAAAAGACCCAGTACTTC.

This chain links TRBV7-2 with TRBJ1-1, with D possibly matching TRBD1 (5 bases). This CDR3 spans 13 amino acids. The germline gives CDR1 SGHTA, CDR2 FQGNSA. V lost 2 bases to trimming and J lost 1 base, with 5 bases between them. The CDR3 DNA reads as TGTGCCAGCAGCTTAAGGGGGAACACTGAAGCTTTCTTT. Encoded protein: CASSLRGNTEAFF.

The DNA for the CDR3 is TGTGCCAGCAGTGGGACACCCTATGGCTACACCTTC. As protein: CASSGTPYGYTF. The V and J genes are TRBV25-1 and TRBJ1-2, with D maybe TRBD1 (5 bases). This CDR3 spans 12 amino acids. Germline CDR1 and CDR2: MGHDK and SYGVNS. The germline V and J ends were trimmed by 4 bases and 4 bases, with 7 bases remaining between them.

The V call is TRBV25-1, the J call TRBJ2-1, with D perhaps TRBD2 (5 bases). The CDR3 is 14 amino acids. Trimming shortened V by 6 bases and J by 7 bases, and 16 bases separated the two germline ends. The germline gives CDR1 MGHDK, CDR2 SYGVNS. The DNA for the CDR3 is TGTGCCAGCAGCCCAAGGGTGGTAGCGAATGAGCAGTTCTTC. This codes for CASSPRVVANEQFF.

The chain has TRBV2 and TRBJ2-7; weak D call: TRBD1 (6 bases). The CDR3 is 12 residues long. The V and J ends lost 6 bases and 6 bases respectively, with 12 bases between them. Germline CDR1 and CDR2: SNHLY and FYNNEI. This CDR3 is CASSRGTSEQYF. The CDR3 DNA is TGTGCCAGCAGCAGGGGAACAAGCGAGCAGTACTTC.

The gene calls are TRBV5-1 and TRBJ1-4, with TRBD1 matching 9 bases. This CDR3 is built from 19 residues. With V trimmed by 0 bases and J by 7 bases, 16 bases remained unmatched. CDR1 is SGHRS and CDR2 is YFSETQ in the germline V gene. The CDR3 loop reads CASSLDARRTGASSEKLFF. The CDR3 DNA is TGCGCCAGCAGCTTGGACGCTCGCAGGACAGGGGCGAGTAGTGAAAAACTGTTTTTT.

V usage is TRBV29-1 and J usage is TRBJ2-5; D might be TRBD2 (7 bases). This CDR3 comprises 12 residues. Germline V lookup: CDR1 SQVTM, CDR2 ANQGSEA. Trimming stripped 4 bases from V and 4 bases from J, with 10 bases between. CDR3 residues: CSVGGGAETQYF. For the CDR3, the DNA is TGCAGCGTTGGAGGGGGGGCAGAGACCCAGTACTTC.

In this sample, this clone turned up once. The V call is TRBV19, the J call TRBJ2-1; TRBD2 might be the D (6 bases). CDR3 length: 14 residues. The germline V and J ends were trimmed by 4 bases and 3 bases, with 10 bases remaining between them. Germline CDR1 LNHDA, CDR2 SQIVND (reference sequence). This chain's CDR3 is CASSRGGDYNEQFF. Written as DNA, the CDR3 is TGTGCCAGTAGTAGGGGAGGAGACTACAATGAGCAGTTCTTC.

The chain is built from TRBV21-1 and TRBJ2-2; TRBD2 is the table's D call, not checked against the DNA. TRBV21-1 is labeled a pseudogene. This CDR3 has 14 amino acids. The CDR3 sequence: CASSSLRETGELFF. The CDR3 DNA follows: TGTGCCAGCAGCAGTCTGAGAGAGACCGGGGAGCTGTTTTTT.

DNA for the CDR3: TGTGCCAGCAGTTACTCCCCTAGCGGGAGTCCAGAGACCCAGTACTTC. It is translated as CASSYSPSGSPETQYF. The V call is TRBV6-5, the J call TRBJ2-5; 10 nucleotides align to TRBD2. The CDR3 extends over 16 amino acids. After removal of 0 bases from V and 4 bases from J, the junction contained 5 bases not matched to a gene. From germline, CDR1 is MNHEY and CDR2 SVGAGI.

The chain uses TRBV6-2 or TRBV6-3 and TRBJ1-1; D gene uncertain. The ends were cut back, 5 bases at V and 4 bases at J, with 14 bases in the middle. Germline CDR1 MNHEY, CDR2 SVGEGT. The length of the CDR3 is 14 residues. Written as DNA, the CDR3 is TGTGCCAGCAGTCGCGCCGGTTCCTCCACTGAAGCTTTCTTT. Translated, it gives CASSRAGSSTEAFF.

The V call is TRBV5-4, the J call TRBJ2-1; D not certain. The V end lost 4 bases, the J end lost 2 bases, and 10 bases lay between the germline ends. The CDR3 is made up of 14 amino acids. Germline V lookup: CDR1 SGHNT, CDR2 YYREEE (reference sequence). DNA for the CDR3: TGTGCCAGCAGCCCCAGGCTCGCCTACAATGAGCAGTTCTTC. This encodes CASSPRLAYNEQFF.

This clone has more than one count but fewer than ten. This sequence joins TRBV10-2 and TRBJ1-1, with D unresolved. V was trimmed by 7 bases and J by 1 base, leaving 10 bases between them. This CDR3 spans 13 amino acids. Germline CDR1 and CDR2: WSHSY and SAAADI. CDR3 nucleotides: TGCGCCAGCAAATACGGTCGGAACACTGAAGCTTTCTTT. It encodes CASKYGRNTEAFF.

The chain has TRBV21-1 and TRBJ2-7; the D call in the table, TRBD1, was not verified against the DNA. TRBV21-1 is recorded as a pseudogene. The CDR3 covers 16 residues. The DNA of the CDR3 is TGTGCCAGCAGCATAAAAGGACAGGGCTCCGTCTACGAGCAGTACTTC. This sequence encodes CASSIKGQGSVYEQYF.